This T cell receptor (beta chain) was identified during a study of blood T cell repertoires in COVID-19. Study-level information: The origin of the acute and convalescent COVID-19 samples was the United States, Italy and Spain.

The junction had 11 bases not matched to a gene; V was cut back by 5 bases and J by 7 bases. Looked up from germline, CDR1 is SGHTA and CDR2 is FQGNSA. The CDR3 length is 15 residues. Authors' processing steps: It was from reference gene primer amplification that nucleated cell counts were estimated. Profiling relied on immunoSEQ multiplex PCR, and the TCRdb table lists in-frame clones only, not all of them. V, J and clone size derive from that table, while D and trimming were established from the DNA sequence. The sample shows roughly 230,000 clones, roughly 81% of them seen only once. Sequencing used peripheral blood. This sequence was found in a man in his forties or fifties with acute or convalescent COVID-19. The V gene is TRBV7-2, the J gene TRBJ1-2; 9 bases match TRBD1. The CDR3 spells CASSPSRGQGSGYTF. In nucleotides, the CDR3 is TGTGCCAGCAGCCCTAGCCGGGGACAGGGCTCTGGCTACACCTTC.